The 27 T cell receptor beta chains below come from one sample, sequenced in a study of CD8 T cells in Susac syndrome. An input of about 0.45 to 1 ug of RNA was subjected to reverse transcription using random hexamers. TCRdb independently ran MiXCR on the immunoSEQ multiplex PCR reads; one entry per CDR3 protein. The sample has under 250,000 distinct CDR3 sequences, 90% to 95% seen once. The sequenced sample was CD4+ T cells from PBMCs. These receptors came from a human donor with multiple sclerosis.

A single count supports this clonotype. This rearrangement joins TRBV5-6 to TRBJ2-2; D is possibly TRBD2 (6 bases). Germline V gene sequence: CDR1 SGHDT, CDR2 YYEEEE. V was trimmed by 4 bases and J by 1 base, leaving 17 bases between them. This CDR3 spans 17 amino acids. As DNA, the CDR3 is TGTGCCAGCAGCCGATACAGAGGGAGGATGAACACCGGGGAGCTGTTTTTT. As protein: CASSRYRGRMNTGELFF.

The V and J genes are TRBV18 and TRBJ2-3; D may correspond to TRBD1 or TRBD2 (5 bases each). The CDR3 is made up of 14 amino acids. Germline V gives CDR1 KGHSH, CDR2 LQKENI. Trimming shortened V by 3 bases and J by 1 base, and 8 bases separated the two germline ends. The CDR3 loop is CASSPGRGTDTQYF. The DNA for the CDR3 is TGTGCCAGCTCACCGGGGCGGGGCACAGATACGCAGTATTTT.

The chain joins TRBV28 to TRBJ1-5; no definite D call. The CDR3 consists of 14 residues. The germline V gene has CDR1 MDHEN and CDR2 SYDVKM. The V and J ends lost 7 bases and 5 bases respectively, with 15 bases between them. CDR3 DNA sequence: TGTGCCAGCAACCAGGAAGGGATCGATCAGCCCCAGCATTTT. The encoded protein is CASNQEGIDQPQHF.

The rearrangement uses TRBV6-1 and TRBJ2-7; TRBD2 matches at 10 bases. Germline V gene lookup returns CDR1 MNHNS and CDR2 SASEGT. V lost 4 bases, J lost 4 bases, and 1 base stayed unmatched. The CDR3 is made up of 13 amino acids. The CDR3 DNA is TGTGCCAGCAGTGCTAGCGGGAGATACGAGCAGTACTTC. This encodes CASSASGRYEQYF.

The CDR3 loop is CASSLNNYEQYF. CDR3 DNA: TGTGCCAGCAGTTTAAACAACTACGAGCAGTACTTC. The chain joins TRBV12-3 or TRBV12-4 to TRBJ2-7, with D hard to call. V was clipped by 2 bases and J by 3 bases, with 5 bases between them. The CDR3 has 12 amino acids.

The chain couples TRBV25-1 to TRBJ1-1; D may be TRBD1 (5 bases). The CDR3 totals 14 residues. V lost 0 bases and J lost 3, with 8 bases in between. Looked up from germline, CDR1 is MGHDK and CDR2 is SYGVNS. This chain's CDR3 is CASSEYGGHTEAFF. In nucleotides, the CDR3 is TGTGCCAGCAGTGAATATGGGGGACACACTGAAGCTTTCTTT.

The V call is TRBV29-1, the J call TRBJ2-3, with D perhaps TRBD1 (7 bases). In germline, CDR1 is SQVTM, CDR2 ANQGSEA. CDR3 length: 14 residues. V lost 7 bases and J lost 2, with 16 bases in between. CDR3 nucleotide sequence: TGCAGCGGCCAACAGGGGAGGTCCACAGATACGCAGTATTTT. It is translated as CSGQQGRSTDTQYF.

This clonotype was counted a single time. For the CDR3, the DNA is TGCGCCAGCAGCCAAACCCTGGGCAGGGGATATGGCTACACCTTC. This sequence encodes CASSQTLGRGYGYTF. The chain employs TRBV4-1 and TRBJ1-2; tentatively, D is TRBD1 (6 bases). The germline V gene has CDR1 MGHRA and CDR2 YSYEKL. The length of the CDR3 is 15 residues. V was cut by 2 bases and J by 5 bases, with 15 bases left in between.

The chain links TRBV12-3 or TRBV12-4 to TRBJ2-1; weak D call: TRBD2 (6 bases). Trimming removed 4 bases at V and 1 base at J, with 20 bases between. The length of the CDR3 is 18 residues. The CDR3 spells CASSSLFAGPRSYNEQFF. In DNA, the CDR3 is TGTGCCAGCAGTTCTCTATTCGCGGGACCCAGGTCCTACAATGAGCAGTTCTTC.

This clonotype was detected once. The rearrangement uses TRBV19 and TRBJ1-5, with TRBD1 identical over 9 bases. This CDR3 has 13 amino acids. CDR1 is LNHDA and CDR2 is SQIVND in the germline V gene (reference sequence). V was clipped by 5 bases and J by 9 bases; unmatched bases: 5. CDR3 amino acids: CASSEQGALPQHF. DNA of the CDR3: TGTGCCAGTAGTGAACAGGGGGCTCTGCCCCAGCATTTT.

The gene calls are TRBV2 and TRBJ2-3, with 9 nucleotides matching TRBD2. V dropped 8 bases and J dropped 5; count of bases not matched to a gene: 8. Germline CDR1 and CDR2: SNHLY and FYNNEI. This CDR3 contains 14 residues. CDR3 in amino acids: CASLTSGWGDTQYF. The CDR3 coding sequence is TGTGCCAGCTTGACTAGCGGTTGGGGAGATACGCAGTATTTT.

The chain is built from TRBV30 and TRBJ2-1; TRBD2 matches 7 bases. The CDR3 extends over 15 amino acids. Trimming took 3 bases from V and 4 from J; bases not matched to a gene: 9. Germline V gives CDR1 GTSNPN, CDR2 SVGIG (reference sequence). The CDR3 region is CAWRKGLAEYNEQFF. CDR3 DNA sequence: TGTGCCTGGAGAAAGGGGCTAGCGGAATACAATGAGCAGTTCTTC. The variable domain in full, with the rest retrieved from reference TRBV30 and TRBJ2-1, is SQTIHQWPATLVQPVGSPLSLECTVEGTSNPNLYWYRQAAGRGLQLLFYSVGIGQISSEVPQNLSASRPQDRQFILSSKKLLLSDSGFYLCAWRKGLAEYNEQFFGPGTRLTVL.

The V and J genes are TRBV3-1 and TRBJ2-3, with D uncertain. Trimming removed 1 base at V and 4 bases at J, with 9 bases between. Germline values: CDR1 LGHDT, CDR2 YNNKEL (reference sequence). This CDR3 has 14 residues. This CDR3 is CASSQVRNADTQYF. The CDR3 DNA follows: TGTGCCAGCAGCCAAGTGCGAAACGCAGATACGCAGTATTTT.

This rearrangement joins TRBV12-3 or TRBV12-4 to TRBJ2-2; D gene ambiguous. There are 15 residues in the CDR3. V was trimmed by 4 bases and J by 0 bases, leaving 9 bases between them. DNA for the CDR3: TGTGCCAGCAGTTCCGGACGAGCGAACACCGGGGAGCTGTTTTTT. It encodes CASSSGRANTGELFF.

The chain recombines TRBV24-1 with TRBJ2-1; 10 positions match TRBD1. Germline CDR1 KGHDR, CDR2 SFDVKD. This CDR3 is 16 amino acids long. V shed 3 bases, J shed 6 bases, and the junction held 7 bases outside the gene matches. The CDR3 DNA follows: TGTGCCACCAGTGATCCGATGGACAGGGGGGGCAATGAGCAGTTCTTC. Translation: CATSDPMDRGGNEQFF.

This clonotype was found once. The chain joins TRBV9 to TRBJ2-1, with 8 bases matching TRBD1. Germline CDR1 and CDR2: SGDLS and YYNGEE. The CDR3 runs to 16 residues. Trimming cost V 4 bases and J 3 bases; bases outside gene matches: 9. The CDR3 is CASSLTPGTGYNEQFF. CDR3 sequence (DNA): TGTGCCAGCAGCCTAACCCCCGGGACAGGCTACAATGAGCAGTTCTTC.

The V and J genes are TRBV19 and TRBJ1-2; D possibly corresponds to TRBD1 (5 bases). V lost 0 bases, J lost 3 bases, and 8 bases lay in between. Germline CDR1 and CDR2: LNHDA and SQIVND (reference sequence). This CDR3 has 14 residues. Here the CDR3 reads CASSIERDHYGYTF. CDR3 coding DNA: TGTGCCAGTAGTATAGAGAGGGACCACTATGGCTACACCTTC.

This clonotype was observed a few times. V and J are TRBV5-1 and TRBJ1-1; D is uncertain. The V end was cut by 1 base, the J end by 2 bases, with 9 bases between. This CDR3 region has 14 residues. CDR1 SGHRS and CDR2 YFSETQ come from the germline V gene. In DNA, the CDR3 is TGCGCCAGCAGCTTGCAAGTCCGAAACACTGAAGCTTTCTTT. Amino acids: CASSLQVRNTEAFF.

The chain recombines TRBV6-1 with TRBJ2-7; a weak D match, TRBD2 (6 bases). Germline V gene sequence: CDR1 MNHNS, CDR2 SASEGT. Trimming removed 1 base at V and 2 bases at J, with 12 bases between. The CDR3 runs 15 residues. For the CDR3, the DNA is TGTGCCAGCAGTGAAGTCGGGGGAAAGGCCTACGAGCAGTACGTC. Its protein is CASSEVGGKAYEQYV.

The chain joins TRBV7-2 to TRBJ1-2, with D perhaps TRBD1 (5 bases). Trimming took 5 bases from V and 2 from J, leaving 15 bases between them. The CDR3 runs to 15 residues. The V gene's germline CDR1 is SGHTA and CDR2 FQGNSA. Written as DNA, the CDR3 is TGTGCCAGCAGCCGATCCCTGGGGCCGAACTATGGCTACACCTTC. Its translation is CASSRSLGPNYGYTF.

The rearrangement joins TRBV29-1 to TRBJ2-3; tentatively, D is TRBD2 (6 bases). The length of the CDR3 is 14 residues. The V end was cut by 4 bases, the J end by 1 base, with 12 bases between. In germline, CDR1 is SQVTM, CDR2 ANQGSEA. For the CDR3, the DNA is TGCAGCGTTGGGCGGGAACGGGGCACAGATACGCAGTATTTT. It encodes CSVGRERGTDTQYF.

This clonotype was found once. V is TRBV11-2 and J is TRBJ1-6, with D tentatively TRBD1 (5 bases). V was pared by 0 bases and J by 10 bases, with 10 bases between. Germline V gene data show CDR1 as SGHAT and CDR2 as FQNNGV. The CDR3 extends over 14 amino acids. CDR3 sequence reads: CASSLELQGSPLHF. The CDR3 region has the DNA TGTGCCAGCAGCTTAGAGTTGCAGGGCTCACCCCTCCACTTT.

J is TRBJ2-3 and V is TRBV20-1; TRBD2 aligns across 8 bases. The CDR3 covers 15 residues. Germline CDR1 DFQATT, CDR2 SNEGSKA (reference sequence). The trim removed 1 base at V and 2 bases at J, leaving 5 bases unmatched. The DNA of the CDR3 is TGCAGTGCTAGAGTAGGCGGGAGGAACACAGATACGCAGTATTTT. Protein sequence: CSARVGGRNTDTQYF.

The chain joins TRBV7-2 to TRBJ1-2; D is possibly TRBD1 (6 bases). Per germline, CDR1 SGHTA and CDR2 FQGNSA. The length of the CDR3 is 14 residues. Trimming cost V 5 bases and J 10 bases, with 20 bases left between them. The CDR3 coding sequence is TGTGCCAGCAGCCAAGCAGGGGCGGGGGTGGACTACACCTTC. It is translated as CASSQAGAGVDYTF.

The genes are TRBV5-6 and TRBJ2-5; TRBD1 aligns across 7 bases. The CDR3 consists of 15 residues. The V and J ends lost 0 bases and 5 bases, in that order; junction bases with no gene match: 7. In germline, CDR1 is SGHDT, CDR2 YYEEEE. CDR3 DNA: TGTGCCAGCAGCTTGGGACAGGGAATCGGGGAGACCCAGTACTTC. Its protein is CASSLGQGIGETQYF.

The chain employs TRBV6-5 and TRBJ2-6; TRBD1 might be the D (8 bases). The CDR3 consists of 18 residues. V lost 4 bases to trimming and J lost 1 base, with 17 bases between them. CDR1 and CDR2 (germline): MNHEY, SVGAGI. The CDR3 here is CASSSPYRGGSGANVLTF. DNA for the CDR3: TGTGCCAGCAGTTCTCCGTACAGGGGGGGGTCTGGGGCCAACGTCCTGACTTTC.

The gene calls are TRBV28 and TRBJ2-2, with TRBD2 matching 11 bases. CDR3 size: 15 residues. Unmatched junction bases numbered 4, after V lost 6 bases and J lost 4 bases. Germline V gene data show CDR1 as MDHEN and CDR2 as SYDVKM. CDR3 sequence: CASSRLAGFTGELFF. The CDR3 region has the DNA TGTGCCAGCAGCCGACTAGCGGGGTTCACCGGGGAGCTGTTTTTT.